This T cell receptor (beta chain) emerged from a study of CD4 T cells in relation to SARS-CoV-2 and coronaviruses. Study details: ViraFEST: approximately eleven-day antigen culture of PBMCs, then TCR beta CDR3 sequencing.

Unexposed donor CD4+ T cells date from 2011-2018, before the COVID-19 pandemic. After more than eight days of culture, CD4+ T cells were isolated. Unexposed-donor CD4+ T cells were probed with SARS-CoV-2 S/N and four cold-coronavirus spikes, cells permitting. As regards this clone: The antigen is unknown.

This CDR3 is built from 14 residues. Germline values: CDR1 LGHNA, CDR2 YSLEER. Trimming removed 0 bases at V and 7 bases at J, with 10 bases between. Libraries were prepared by immunoSEQ multiplex PCR; TCRdb keeps only in-frame clonotypes and omits some of them. The sample shows about 29,000 clones, 76% of them seen only once. The rearrangement links TRBV4-3 to TRBJ2-4, with D unclear. The sequence was obtained from a human donor in good health. Sequencing was carried out using CD4+ T cells from PBMCs, cultured in vitro. For the CDR3, the DNA is TGCGCCAGCAGCCAAGATTTCGGTAGGAACATTCAGTACTTC. Amino acids: CASSQDFGRNIQYF.